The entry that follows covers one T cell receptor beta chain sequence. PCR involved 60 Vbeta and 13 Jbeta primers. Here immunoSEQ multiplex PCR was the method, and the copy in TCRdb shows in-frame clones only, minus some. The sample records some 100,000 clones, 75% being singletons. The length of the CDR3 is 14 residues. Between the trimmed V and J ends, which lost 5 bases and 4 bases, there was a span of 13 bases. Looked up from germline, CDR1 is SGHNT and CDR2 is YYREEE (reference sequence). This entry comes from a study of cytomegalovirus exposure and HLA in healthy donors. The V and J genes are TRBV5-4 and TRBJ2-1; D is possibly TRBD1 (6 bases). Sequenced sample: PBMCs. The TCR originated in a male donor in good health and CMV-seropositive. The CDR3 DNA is TGTGCCAGCAGGTTTCAAGGACAGTACAATGAGCAGTTCTTC. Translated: CASRFQGQYNEQFF.